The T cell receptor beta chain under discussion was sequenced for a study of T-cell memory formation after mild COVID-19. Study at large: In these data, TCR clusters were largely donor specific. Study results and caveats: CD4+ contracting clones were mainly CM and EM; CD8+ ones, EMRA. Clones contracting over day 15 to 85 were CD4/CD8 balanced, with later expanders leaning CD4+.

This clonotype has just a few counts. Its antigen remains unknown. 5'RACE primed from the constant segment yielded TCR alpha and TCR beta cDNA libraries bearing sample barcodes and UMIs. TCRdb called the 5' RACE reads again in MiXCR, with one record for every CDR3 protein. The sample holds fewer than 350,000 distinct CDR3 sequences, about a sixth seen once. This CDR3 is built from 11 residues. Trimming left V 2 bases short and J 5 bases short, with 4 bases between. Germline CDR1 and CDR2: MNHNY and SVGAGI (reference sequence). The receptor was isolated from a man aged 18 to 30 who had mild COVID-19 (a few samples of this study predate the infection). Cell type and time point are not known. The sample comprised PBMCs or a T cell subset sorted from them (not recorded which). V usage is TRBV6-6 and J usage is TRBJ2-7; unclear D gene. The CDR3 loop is CASSYVNEQYF. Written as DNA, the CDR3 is TGTGCCAGCAGTTACGTTAACGAGCAGTACTTC.